These T cell receptor beta chains were read from a single sample in a study of cytomegalovirus exposure and HLA in healthy donors. This table comes from immunoSEQ multiplex PCR, and its TCRdb copy is limited to in-frame clones, with some not included. Of roughly 200,000 clones listed, 78% are singletons. Sequences were obtained from PBMCs. The receptor set was obtained from a woman in her thirties in good health and CMV-seropositive. Both conserved end residues are part of each CDR3. The order of the fields is clone size, CDR3 length, J gene, D gene, V gene, CDR3 DNA, CDR3 protein. The D gene is left open where the match is weak. Clone size appears in some rows only: once, few, many, or a class for an expanded clone.

abundance: NA; len: 16; j_gene: TRBJ2-1; d_gene: TRBD1; v_gene: TRBV5-4; CDR3nt: TGTGCCAGCAGCCTCGGGACAGGGTTTTTTTTTGATGAGCAGTTCTTC; CDR3aa: CASSLGTGFFFDEQFF
abundance: NA; len: 15; j_gene: TRBJ2-1; d_gene: NA; v_gene: TRBV6-5; CDR3nt: TGTGCCAGCAGGGATCAGGGAAGAACTTACAATGAGCAGTTCTTC; CDR3aa: CASRDQGRTYNEQFF
abundance: NA; len: 12; j_gene: TRBJ1-1; d_gene: TRBD1; v_gene: TRBV7-9; CDR3nt: TGTGCCAGCAGCAGAGCGAGGGGGCAAGCTTTCTTT; CDR3aa: CASSRARGQAFF
abundance: NA; len: 15; j_gene: TRBJ2-1; d_gene: TRBD1; v_gene: TRBV5-5; CDR3nt: TGTGCCAGCAGACTCTGGGACAGGGGTTACAATGAGCAGTTCTTC; CDR3aa: CASRLWDRGYNEQFF
abundance: once; len: 13; j_gene: TRBJ2-7; d_gene: TRBD1; v_gene: TRBV19; CDR3nt: TGTGCCAGTAGATCGACAGGGGTCGGCGAGCAGTACTTC; CDR3aa: CASRSTGVGEQYF
abundance: few; len: 14; j_gene: TRBJ1-1; d_gene: NA; v_gene: TRBV5-5; CDR3nt: TGTGCCAGCAGCTTAATGGGAAGGGGGACTGAAGCTTTCTTT; CDR3aa: CASSLMGRGTEAFF
abundance: few; len: 16; j_gene: TRBJ2-3; d_gene: NA; v_gene: TRBV4-1; CDR3nt: TGCGCCAGCAGCCAAGAGGCCCCCCGGAGTACTGATACGCAGTATTTT; CDR3aa: CASSQEAPRSTDTQYF
abundance: NA; len: 18; j_gene: TRBJ2-1; d_gene: TRBD2; v_gene: TRBV28; CDR3nt: TGTGCCAGCAGTTCCCCCATCCTCGGGACTAGCGGGAGGAGGGAGCAGTTCTTC; CDR3aa: CASSSPILGTSGRREQFF
abundance: NA; len: 12; j_gene: TRBJ2-7; d_gene: NA; v_gene: TRBV27; CDR3nt: TGTGCCAGCAGTCCGGGGGGCGACGAGCAGTACTTC; CDR3aa: CASSPGGDEQYF
abundance: few; len: 13; j_gene: TRBJ2-7; d_gene: NA; v_gene: TRBV19; CDR3nt: TGTGCCAGTAGCATACAGGGTTCCTACGAGCAGTACTTC; CDR3aa: CASSIQGSYEQYF
abundance: NA; len: 15; j_gene: TRBJ2-5; d_gene: NA; v_gene: TRBV27; CDR3nt: TGTGCCAGCAGGCCCGGACAGCTTTACCAAGAGACCCAGTACTTC; CDR3aa: CASRPGQLYQETQYF
abundance: NA; len: 16; j_gene: TRBJ1-2; d_gene: NA; v_gene: TRBV11-3; CDR3nt: TGTGCCAGCAGCTTAGATGACGGGGGACTAGGCTATGGCTACACCTTC; CDR3aa: CASSLDDGGLGYGYTF
abundance: once; len: 16; j_gene: TRBJ1-2; d_gene: NA; v_gene: TRBV11-2; CDR3nt: TGTGCCAGCAGCTTAGGCCGAGTCGGGGATTACTATGGCTACACCTTC; CDR3aa: CASSLGRVGDYYGYTF
abundance: NA; len: 15; j_gene: TRBJ2-5; d_gene: TRBD2; v_gene: TRBV7-9; CDR3nt: TGTGCCAGCAGCCCAGGACTAGCGGGGGCGGAGACCCAGTACTTC; CDR3aa: CASSPGLAGAETQYF
abundance: NA; len: 15; j_gene: TRBJ2-3; d_gene: NA; v_gene: TRBV4-2; CDR3nt: TGTGCCAGCAGCCAAGGATTTGGCACCACAGATACGCAGTATTTT; CDR3aa: CASSQGFGTTDTQYF
abundance: NA; len: 14; j_gene: TRBJ2-2; d_gene: NA; v_gene: TRBV7-2; CDR3nt: TGTGCCAGCAGTAATAAATGGCAGACCGGGGAGCTGTTTTTT; CDR3aa: CASSNKWQTGELFF
abundance: NA; len: 17; j_gene: TRBJ2-2; d_gene: TRBD2; v_gene: TRBV7-4; CDR3nt: TGTGCCAGCAGCTTTACCAGACTAGCAGTTAACACCGGGGAGCTGTTTTTT; CDR3aa: CASSFTRLAVNTGELFF
abundance: few; len: 17; j_gene: TRBJ1-1; d_gene: TRBD1; v_gene: TRBV18; CDR3nt: TGTGCCAGCTCACATCCCGGGACAGGGGGCAAATGGACTGAAGCTTTCTTT; CDR3aa: CASSHPGTGGKWTEAFF
abundance: NA; len: 16; j_gene: TRBJ1-5; d_gene: TRBD1; v_gene: TRBV6-6; CDR3nt: TGTGCCAGCAGTTCCCCTGGAGACAGGGGAGAACAGCCCCAGCATTTT; CDR3aa: CASSSPGDRGEQPQHF
abundance: few; len: 13; j_gene: TRBJ1-6; d_gene: NA; v_gene: TRBV6-6; CDR3nt: TGTGCCAGCAGTTACGAGGCAGTTTCACCCCTCCACTTT; CDR3aa: CASSYEAVSPLHF
abundance: NA; len: 13; j_gene: TRBJ2-1; d_gene: TRBD2; v_gene: TRBV4-2; CDR3nt: TGTGCCAGCAGCAGGACTAGCGGGGGAGAGCAGTTCTTC; CDR3aa: CASSRTSGGEQFF
abundance: once; len: 12; j_gene: TRBJ2-7; d_gene: NA; v_gene: TRBV2; CDR3nt: TGTGCCAGCAGCTTTAGCTCCTACGAGCAGTACTTC; CDR3aa: CASSFSSYEQYF
abundance: NA; len: 13; j_gene: TRBJ2-7; d_gene: NA; v_gene: TRBV11-2; CDR3nt: TGTGCCAGCAGCCTCCACGGAGGGGACGAGCAGTACTTC; CDR3aa: CASSLHGGDEQYF
abundance: NA; len: 17; j_gene: TRBJ1-6; d_gene: NA; v_gene: TRBV5-4; CDR3nt: TGTGCCAGCAGCCGGGACACGCAAAGCCCCTTCAATTCACCCCTCCACTTT; CDR3aa: CASSRDTQSPFNSPLHF
abundance: NA; len: 16; j_gene: TRBJ2-7; d_gene: TRBD2; v_gene: TRBV19; CDR3nt: TGTGCCAGTAGTGGACTCCGACAGGCCGGGGGGGACGAGCAGTACTTC; CDR3aa: CASSGLRQAGGDEQYF
abundance: NA; len: 14; j_gene: TRBJ2-7; d_gene: TRBD2; v_gene: TRBV5-1; CDR3nt: TGCGCCAGCAGCTTAAGCGGGGGGGAAGACGAGCAGTACTTC; CDR3aa: CASSLSGGEDEQYF
abundance: NA; len: 13; j_gene: TRBJ2-5; d_gene: NA; v_gene: TRBV11-2; CDR3nt: TGTGCCAGCAGCTTAAGAGTCGAAGAGACCCAGTACTTC; CDR3aa: CASSLRVEETQYF
abundance: few; len: 16; j_gene: TRBJ2-3; d_gene: NA; v_gene: TRBV7-2; CDR3nt: TGTGCCAGCAGCTTACTCTCGCAGGGGAGCACAGATACGCAGTATTTT; CDR3aa: CASSLLSQGSTDTQYF
abundance: NA; len: 15; j_gene: TRBJ1-5; d_gene: NA; v_gene: TRBV15; CDR3nt: TGTGCCACCAGCAGAAAGACAGATAGCAATCAGCCCCAGCATTTT; CDR3aa: CATSRKTDSNQPQHF
abundance: few; len: 13; j_gene: TRBJ2-2; d_gene: NA; v_gene: TRBV9; CDR3nt: TGTGCCAGCAGCGCAGTCATTCCCGGGGAGCTGTTTTTT; CDR3aa: CASSAVIPGELFF
abundance: NA; len: 13; j_gene: TRBJ2-1; d_gene: NA; v_gene: TRBV30; CDR3nt: TGTGCCTGGAGTGCGGGAGACTACAATGAGCAGTTCTTC; CDR3aa: CAWSAGDYNEQFF
abundance: once; len: 17; j_gene: TRBJ2-6; d_gene: TRBD1; v_gene: TRBV28; CDR3nt: TGTGCCAGCAGTCCGGGACAGGGGGCAGCTGGGGCCAACGTCCTGACTTTC; CDR3aa: CASSPGQGAAGANVLTF
abundance: NA; len: 15; j_gene: TRBJ2-5; d_gene: TRBD1; v_gene: TRBV6-5; CDR3nt: TGTGCCAGCAGGCCGGGACAGGGGGCTTTTGAGACCCAGTACTTC; CDR3aa: CASRPGQGAFETQYF
abundance: NA; len: 14; j_gene: TRBJ1-3; d_gene: NA; v_gene: TRBV28; CDR3nt: TGTGCCAGCAGTCCCGGGGGTACTGGAAACACCATATATTTT; CDR3aa: CASSPGGTGNTIYF
abundance: NA; len: 11; j_gene: TRBJ2-7; d_gene: TRBD2; v_gene: TRBV20-1; CDR3nt: TGCAGTGCCCGGGACTACCTCGAGCAGTACTTC; CDR3aa: CSARDYLEQYF
abundance: NA; len: 14; j_gene: TRBJ2-2; d_gene: TRBD1; v_gene: TRBV2; CDR3nt: TGTGCCAGCAAGGACAGGTCGAACACCGGGGAGCTGTTTTTT; CDR3aa: CASKDRSNTGELFF
abundance: few; len: 13; j_gene: TRBJ1-2; d_gene: TRBD1; v_gene: TRBV5-5; CDR3nt: TGTGCCAGCAGCACCCCGGGACAGGTTCGGGGAGACTTC; CDR3aa: CASSTPGQVRGDF
abundance: NA; len: 13; j_gene: TRBJ2-3; d_gene: NA; v_gene: TRBV30; CDR3nt: TGTGCCTGGAGTGTGGCGGGGTCGGTCGCGCAGTATTTT; CDR3aa: CAWSVAGSVAQYF
abundance: NA; len: 15; j_gene: TRBJ2-3; d_gene: TRBD1; v_gene: TRBV7-6; CDR3nt: TGTGCTAGCAGCTCCGGGACAGGGTATCCGAATACGCAGTATTTT; CDR3aa: CASSSGTGYPNTQYF
abundance: NA; len: 16; j_gene: TRBJ2-6; d_gene: NA; v_gene: TRBV7-6; CDR3nt: TGTGCCAGCAGCTTATACCCAGGGCTAATGGCCAACGTCCTGACTTTC; CDR3aa: CASSLYPGLMANVLTF
abundance: NA; len: 12; j_gene: TRBJ2-4; d_gene: NA; v_gene: TRBV6-6; CDR3nt: TGTGCCAGCAGTTACTCTCGAAACATTCAGTACTTC; CDR3aa: CASSYSRNIQYF
abundance: NA; len: 15; j_gene: TRBJ1-1; d_gene: NA; v_gene: TRBV11-2; CDR3nt: TGTGCCAGCAGCTTAGTTTCAGGGCCGAACACTGAAGCTTTCTTT; CDR3aa: CASSLVSGPNTEAFF
abundance: NA; len: 14; j_gene: TRBJ2-6; d_gene: NA; v_gene: TRBV19; CDR3nt: TGTGCCAGTACGAGGGGGACTGGGGCCAACGTCCTGACTTTC; CDR3aa: CASTRGTGANVLTF
abundance: NA; len: 14; j_gene: TRBJ1-2; d_gene: TRBD1; v_gene: TRBV9; CDR3nt: TGTGCCAGCGGGGGACAGGGAAGAAACTATGGCTACACCTTC; CDR3aa: CASGGQGRNYGYTF
abundance: NA; len: 16; j_gene: TRBJ2-3; d_gene: NA; v_gene: TRBV9; CDR3nt: TGTGCCAGCAGCGTAGCACCCCGCGGTGGCACAGATACGCAGTATTTT; CDR3aa: CASSVAPRGGTDTQYF
abundance: NA; len: 17; j_gene: TRBJ2-2; d_gene: TRBD1; v_gene: TRBV18; CDR3nt: TGTGCCAGCTCACCCGGGGACAGGGGCCCGGGCACCGGGGAGCTGTTTTTT; CDR3aa: CASSPGDRGPGTGELFF
abundance: NA; len: 14; j_gene: TRBJ1-1; d_gene: NA; v_gene: TRBV6-6; CDR3nt: TGTGCCAGCAGTTTCAGACAGCGCGATACTGAAGCTTTCTTT; CDR3aa: CASSFRQRDTEAFF
abundance: few; len: 14; j_gene: TRBJ2-2; d_gene: NA; v_gene: TRBV10-3; CDR3nt: TGTGCCATCACCCCGGCAGGGCCTACGGGGGAGCTGTTTTTT; CDR3aa: CAITPAGPTGELFF
abundance: NA; len: 14; j_gene: TRBJ2-1; d_gene: TRBD1; v_gene: TRBV28; CDR3nt: TGTGCCAGCAGTTTGGGACAGGGAGGTGATGAGCAGTTCTTC; CDR3aa: CASSLGQGGDEQFF
abundance: NA; len: 17; j_gene: TRBJ2-1; d_gene: TRBD2; v_gene: TRBV9; CDR3nt: TGTGCCAGCAGCTCTCGGACTAGCGGGAGCTCCTACAATGAGCAGTTCTTC; CDR3aa: CASSSRTSGSSYNEQFF